These 13 T cell receptor beta chains were all obtained from the same sample, sequenced in a study of response to subunit inactivated influenza vaccine. TCRdb analysed the RT-PCR reads with MiXCR anew, one entry per CDR3 protein. In the table there are some 800,000 distinct CDR3 sequences, 21% of which are singletons. The sample was PBMCs from blood, taken around 5 days after vaccination. The origin of the receptors is a man aged 50 to 59 who received an inactivated influenza vaccine.

The chain has TRBV20-1 and TRBJ2-5, with 12 bases fitting TRBD2. CDR1 DFQATT and CDR2 SNEGSKA come from the germline V gene (reference sequence). The J segment lost 5 bases and the V segment lost 6 bases, leaving 7 bases of the junction unmatched. The CDR3 runs 14 residues. The CDR3 loop reads CSAQTSGSYETQYF. CDR3 sequence (DNA): TGCAGTGCCCAGACTAGCGGGAGTTACGAGACCCAGTACTTC.

This clonotype was found a few times. The chain uses TRBV12-3 or TRBV12-4 and TRBJ1-2; D ambiguous. The V and J ends lost 6 bases and 3 bases respectively, with 11 bases between them. The CDR3 totals 13 residues. The CDR3 DNA reads TGTGCCAGCAGGTACGGGATCGACTATGGCTACACCTTC. It encodes CASRYGIDYGYTF.

The CDR3 sequence: CATSDPDPTDTQYF. The CDR3 DNA reads TGTGCCACCAGTGATCCGGACCCCACAGATACGCAGTATTTT. J is TRBJ2-3 and V is TRBV24-1; D unresolved. The CDR3 loop spans 14 amino acids. Germline CDR1 reads KGHDR; CDR2 reads SFDVKD. Trimming stripped 3 bases from V and 2 bases from J, with 8 bases between.

There are many counts of this clonotype. The V call is TRBV12-3 or TRBV12-4, the J call TRBJ2-7, with D perhaps matching TRBD1 (6 bases). Between the trimmed V and J ends, which lost 6 bases and 4 bases, there was a span of 10 bases. CDR3 length: 12 residues. The CDR3, as DNA: TGTGCCAGCAGCTCAGGGGTTTACGAGCAGTACTTC. This gives the protein CASSSGVYEQYF.

The rearrangement links TRBV12-3 or TRBV12-4 to TRBJ1-5, with TRBD1 as a possible D gene (6 bases). V shed 2 bases and J shed 2 bases, with 10 bases lying between them. The CDR3 spans 15 residues. Here the CDR3 DNA reads TGTGCCAGCAGTTTAAGGTACAGGGGCAATCAGCCCCAGCATTTT. This gives the protein CASSLRYRGNQPQHF.

This clonotype was observed a handful of times. The V call is TRBV20-1, the J call TRBJ2-3, with D tentatively TRBD1 (6 bases). Germline-derived CDR1 and CDR2 are DFQATT and SNEGSKA (reference sequence). This CDR3 is built from 14 residues. Trimming took 0 bases from V and 0 from J, leaving 7 bases between them. The chain's CDR3 is CSAREQGSTDTQYF. The CDR3 DNA sequence: TGCAGTGCTAGAGAACAGGGAAGCACAGATACGCAGTATTTT.

This sequence joins TRBV6-1 and TRBJ2-3, with D possibly being TRBD1 (6 bases). Germline CDR1 MNHNS, CDR2 SASEGT. V lost 1 base and J lost 5, with 13 bases in between. CDR3 size: 15 residues. The CDR3 DNA sequence: TGTGCCAGCAGTGAAGGCCCATCGACAGGAGATACGCAGTATTTT. Protein product: CASSEGPSTGDTQYF.

This sequence joins TRBV5-1 and TRBJ2-1; TRBD1 matches at 8 bases. J lost 6 bases, V lost 3 bases, and 5 bases had no gene match. Germline V gene data show CDR1 as SGHRS and CDR2 as YFSETQ. The CDR3 consists of 14 residues. CDR3 amino acids: CASSWGQASNEQFF. Written as DNA, the CDR3 is TGCGCCAGCAGCTGGGGACAGGCGAGCAATGAGCAGTTCTTC.

A single count supports this clonotype. Here the CDR3 omits its conserved ending phenylalanine or tryptophan, so a read error is the likely source. The rearrangement joins TRBV12-3 or TRBV12-4 to TRBJ2-5; D possibly uses TRBD1 or TRBD2 (6 bases each). The V gene lost 3 bases and the J gene lost 2 bases, with 13 bases spanning the gap. This CDR3 comprises 15 residues. CDR3 DNA: TGTGCCAGCAGTTTGAACAGGGCGGGACAAGAGACCCAGTACTCC. Translated: CASSLNRAGQETQYS.

The rearrangement links TRBV5-1 to TRBJ2-3; TRBD2 might be the D (6 bases). The CDR3 loop spans 16 amino acids. V shed 8 bases and J shed 3 bases, with 22 bases lying between them. From germline, CDR1 is SGHRS and CDR2 YFSETQ. The CDR3 sequence is CASGTGNSGITDTQYF. CDR3 coding DNA: TGCGCCAGTGGGACGGGTAATAGCGGTATTACAGATACGCAGTATTTT. Full variable domain (rest looked up from reference TRBV5-1 and TRBJ2-3): KAGVTQTPRYLIKTRGQQVTLSCSPISGHRSVSWYQQTPGQGLQFLFEYFSETQRNKGNFPGRFSGRQFSNSRSEMNVSTLELGDSALYLCASGTGNSGITDTQYFGPGTRLTVL.

V is TRBV12-3 or TRBV12-4 and J is TRBJ2-3; 11 bases align to TRBD2. The CDR3 is 14 amino acids. The junction had 5 bases not matched to a gene; V was cut back by 6 bases and J by 6 bases. CDR3 sequence (DNA): TGTGCCAGCAGACAGACTAGCGGGGACGATACGCAGTATTTT. Translating it yields CASRQTSGDDTQYF.

This rearrangement joins TRBV7-2 to TRBJ2-3; D not resolved. The CDR3 contains 14 residues. The germline gives CDR1 SGHTA, CDR2 FQGNSA. With 5 bases removed from V and 0 bases from J, the gap between germline ends came to 9 bases. CDR3 protein: CASSADVSTDTQYF. CDR3 sequence (DNA): TGTGCCAGCAGCGCGGACGTGAGCACAGATACGCAGTATTTT.

The gene calls are TRBV5-1 and TRBJ2-1; 14 bases are shared with TRBD2. This CDR3 region has 15 residues. The V gene end was trimmed by 4 bases and the J gene end by 9 bases; junction bases not matched to a gene: 6. CDR1 SGHRS and CDR2 YFSETQ come from the germline V gene. CDR3: CASSLGTSGSGEQFF. CDR3 nucleotide sequence: TGCGCCAGCAGCCTCGGGACTAGCGGGAGTGGTGAGCAGTTCTTC.